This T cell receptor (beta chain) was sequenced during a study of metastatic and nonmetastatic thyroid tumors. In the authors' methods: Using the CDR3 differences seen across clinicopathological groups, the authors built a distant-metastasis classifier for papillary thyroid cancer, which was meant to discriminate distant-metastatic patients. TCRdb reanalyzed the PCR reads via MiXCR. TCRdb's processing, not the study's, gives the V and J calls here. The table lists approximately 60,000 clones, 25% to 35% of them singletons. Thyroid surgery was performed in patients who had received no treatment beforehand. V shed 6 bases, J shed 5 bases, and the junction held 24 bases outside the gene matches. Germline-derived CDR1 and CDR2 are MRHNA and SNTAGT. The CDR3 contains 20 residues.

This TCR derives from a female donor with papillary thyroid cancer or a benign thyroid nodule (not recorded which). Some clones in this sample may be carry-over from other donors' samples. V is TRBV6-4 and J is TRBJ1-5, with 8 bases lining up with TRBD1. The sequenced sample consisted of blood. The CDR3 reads CASRTGVLRYSLNPHQPQHF. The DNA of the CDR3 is TGTGCCAGCAGGACAGGGGTCCTGCGATATTCCCTAAACCCTCATCAGCCCCAGCATTTT.